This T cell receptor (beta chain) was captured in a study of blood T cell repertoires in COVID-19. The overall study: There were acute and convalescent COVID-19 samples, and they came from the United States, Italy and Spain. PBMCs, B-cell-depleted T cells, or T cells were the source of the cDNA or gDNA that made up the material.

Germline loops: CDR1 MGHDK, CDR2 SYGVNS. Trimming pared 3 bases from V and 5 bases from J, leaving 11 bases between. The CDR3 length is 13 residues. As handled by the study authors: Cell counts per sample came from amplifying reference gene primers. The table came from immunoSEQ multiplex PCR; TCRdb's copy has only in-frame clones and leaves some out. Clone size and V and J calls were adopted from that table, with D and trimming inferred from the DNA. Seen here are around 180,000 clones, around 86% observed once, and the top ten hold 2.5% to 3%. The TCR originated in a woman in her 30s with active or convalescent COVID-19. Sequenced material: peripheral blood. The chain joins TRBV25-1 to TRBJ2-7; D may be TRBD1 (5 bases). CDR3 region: CASSEQGWNEQYF. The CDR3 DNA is TGTGCCAGCAGTGAGCAGGGATGGAACGAGCAGTACTTC.